One sample yielded the 3 T cell receptor beta chains listed below, sequenced in a study of CD8 T cells in ankylosing spondylitis. Overall study results and limits: Apparently characteristic of ankylosing spondylitis blood was a TCR beta motif (about 8 highly homologous variants).

Their antigens remain unidentified. Via MiXCR, TCRdb re-called the 5' RACE reads, giving one row per CDR3 protein. Of approximately 220,000 distinct CDR3 sequences listed, around 17% are singletons. The sequencing sample was made of blood, either unsorted or a sorted T cell fraction (not recorded which). These TCRs come from a male donor with ankylosing spondylitis.

Notes on this clonotype: An end of the junction does not agree with germline; a read error may underlie this. The rearrangement links TRBV20-1 to TRBJ2-2, with D possibly being TRBD1 or TRBD2 (5 bases each). CDR1 is DFQATT and CDR2 is SNEGSKA in the germline V gene (reference sequence). CDR3 size: 14 residues. The CDR3 bases are TGCAGTGCTAGAGAGTGGGGACCACCCGGAGAGCTGTTTTTT. It codes for CSAREWGPPGELFF.

The chain joins TRBV5-1 to TRBJ2-1; no reliable D call. The V gene lost 1 base and the J gene lost 7 bases, with 18 bases spanning the gap. The CDR3 is 16 residues long. Germline V gene lookup returns CDR1 SGHRS and CDR2 YFSETQ. For the CDR3, the DNA is TGCGCCAGCAGCTTGTTGGTTTCAGGACCCGAGAATGAGCAGTTCTTC. It translates to CASSLLVSGPENEQFF.

V and J are TRBV27 and TRBJ2-1, with D hard to call. CDR3 length equals 13 residues. From germline, CDR1 is MNHEY and CDR2 SMNVEV (reference sequence). V was trimmed by 4 bases and J by 6 bases, leaving 10 bases between them. CDR3 sequence reads: CASSWNSFNEQFF. CDR3 bases: TGTGCCAGCAGTTGGAATAGCTTCAATGAGCAGTTCTTC.